This T cell receptor beta chain was obtained from a study of blood T cell repertoires in COVID-19. About the study: The origin of the acute and convalescent COVID-19 samples was the United States, Italy and Spain.

Per the authors' pipeline: The authors estimated nucleated cell counts from reference gene primer amplification. Assay used: immunoSEQ multiplex PCR; TCRdb lists only in-frame clones, some missing. V and J calls and clone size are as listed in that table; D and trimming were resolved from the DNA. Among 230,000 or so clones listed, roughly 82% were seen once. V lost 4 bases, J lost 3 bases, and 3 bases stayed unmatched. Germline loops: CDR1 SGHRS, CDR2 YFSETQ. The CDR3 runs to 14 residues. The TCR comes from a woman in her thirties or forties who had recovered from COVID-19. Sequencing input: peripheral blood. The V and J genes are TRBV5-1 and TRBJ2-3, with 9 bases aligning to TRBD2. CDR3 loop: CASSLGLATDTQYF. The CDR3 DNA reads TGCGCCAGCAGCCTGGGACTAGCTACAGATACGCAGTATTTT.